This T cell receptor (beta chain) was captured by sequencing in a study of cytomegalovirus exposure and HLA in healthy donors. This PCR relied on a set of 60 Vbeta primers and 13 Jbeta primers. The table came from immunoSEQ multiplex PCR; TCRdb's copy has only in-frame clones and leaves some out. The data hold around 92,000 clones, with 65% to 80% observed a single time. Germline values: CDR1 SGHRS, CDR2 YFSETQ. The CDR3 runs to 14 residues. Deletions cut 3 bases from V and 7 bases from J, with 13 bases between. In the case of this clone: Its antigen is undetermined.

General study results and limits: In vitro assays verified that three CMV-associated chains recognized CMV antigens specifically. A cluster of highly shared sequence variants was likely a sequencing artifact. In a later analysis, TCR beta V- and J-gene trimming showed a link to a missense DCLRE1C variant.

Sequencing used PBMCs. The TCR was taken from a man aged 55-75 years in good health and CMV-seropositive. The chain links TRBV5-1 to TRBJ1-4; D is undetermined. CDR3 residues: CASSWLGSGEKLFF. The CDR3 DNA reads as TGCGCCAGCAGCTGGCTTGGGAGTGGTGAAAAACTGTTTTTT.